This T cell receptor (beta chain) derives from a study of regulatory T cells in long-lasting Graves disease. This clonotype was picked up many times. V was pared by 9 bases and J by 4 bases, with 9 bases of the junction left unmatched. The CDR3 has 14 amino acids. Germline loops: CDR1 SNHLY, CDR2 FYNNEI. Time point specified: persistent/refractory GD, antithyroid drugs over 5 years with positive TRAb. The TCR library was made from RNA extracted from PBMCs. Sequencing libraries for TCR beta were prepared with iRepertoire HTBI primers and Arm-PCR of CDR3 regions. From the multiplex PCR reads, TCRdb called clonotypes with MiXCR, one entry per CDR3 protein. The profile shows approximately 360,000 distinct CDR3 sequences, 23% of them singletons.

The clonotype originates from a middle-aged woman with Graves disease. Sample: peripheral blood mononuclear cells (PBMCs), taken when the disease was refractory, from a patient treated with antithyroid drugs. The gene calls are TRBV2 and TRBJ2-5; the match to TRBD1 covers 9 bases. CDR3 sequence reads: CARSTGTGRETQYF. CDR3 nucleotides: TGTGCCAGGAGTACGGGGACAGGGAGAGAGACCCAGTACTTC.